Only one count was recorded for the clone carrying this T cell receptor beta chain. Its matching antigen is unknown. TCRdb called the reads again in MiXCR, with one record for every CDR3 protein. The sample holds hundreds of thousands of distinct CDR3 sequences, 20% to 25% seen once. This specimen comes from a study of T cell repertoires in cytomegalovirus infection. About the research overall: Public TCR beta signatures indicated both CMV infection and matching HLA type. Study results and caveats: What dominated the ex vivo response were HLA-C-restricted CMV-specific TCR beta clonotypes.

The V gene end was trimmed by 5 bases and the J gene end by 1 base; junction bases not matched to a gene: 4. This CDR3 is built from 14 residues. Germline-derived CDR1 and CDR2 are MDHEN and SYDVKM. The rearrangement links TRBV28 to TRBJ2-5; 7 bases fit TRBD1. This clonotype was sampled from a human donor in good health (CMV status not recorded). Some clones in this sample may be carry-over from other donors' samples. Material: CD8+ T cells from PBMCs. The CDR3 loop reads CASSRDSIQETQYF. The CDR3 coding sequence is TGTGCCAGCAGTCGGGACAGCATCCAAGAGACCCAGTACTTC.